The 15 T cell receptor beta chains below were found in one sample sequenced in a study of T cell responses to AZD1222 COVID-19 vaccine. Libraries were prepared by immunoSEQ multiplex PCR; TCRdb keeps only in-frame clonotypes and omits some of them. Among 55,000 to 60,000 clones listed, around 85% were seen once. The specimen was peripheral blood, collected on day 0 of MenACWY control vaccination. All receptors come from an adult in good health.

The chain has TRBV6-5 and TRBJ1-5; D may be TRBD1 (5 bases). Trimming took off 8 bases at V and 4 bases at J, with 9 bases between the two ends. The CDR3 runs to 12 residues. Germline CDR1 is MNHEY and CDR2 is SVGAGI. The CDR3 here is CASGGLNQPQHF. In DNA form, the CDR3 reads TGTGCCAGCGGGGGATTAAATCAGCCCCAGCATTTT.

This clone was observed a few times. V and J are TRBV6-4 and TRBJ1-1; D remains ambiguous. V was cut by 2 bases and J by 10 bases, with 23 bases left in between. This CDR3 has 16 residues. Germline loops: CDR1 MRHNA, CDR2 SNTAGT. The CDR3 region has the DNA TGTGCCAGCAGTGACCTAGAACAAACAGTTATAGGCGTAGCTTTCTTT. This sequence encodes CASSDLEQTVIGVAFF.

The DNA for the CDR3 is TGTGCCAGCAGTTTGAGGGGGCACTTGAACACTGAAGCTTTCTTT. It is translated as CASSLRGHLNTEAFF. This sequence joins TRBV28 and TRBJ1-1; 7 positions match TRBD1. The CDR3 contains 15 residues. Germline V gene data show CDR1 as MDHEN and CDR2 as SYDVKM. V lost 3 bases to trimming and J lost 0 bases; unmatched junction nucleotides: 4.

The chain links TRBV5-4 to TRBJ2-3; 7 nucleotides align to TRBD2. With V trimmed by 4 bases and J by 2 bases, 7 bases remained unmatched. This CDR3 has 15 residues. Per germline, CDR1 SGHNT and CDR2 YYREEE (reference sequence). CDR3 sequence (DNA): TGTGCCAGCAGCCCGCCGGGAGGTAACACAGATACGCAGTATTTT. This codes for CASSPPGGNTDTQYF.

This clone was seen a handful of times. The genes are TRBV7-2 and TRBJ1-2; 8 bases map to TRBD1. Germline trimming cut 2 bases from V and 6 bases from J; bases unmatched to any gene: 2. CDR1 SGHTA and CDR2 FQGNSA come from the germline V gene. This CDR3 is 13 amino acids long. DNA of the CDR3: TGTGCCAGCAGCTTAACGGGACAGGATGGCTACACCTTC. It yields the protein CASSLTGQDGYTF.

The gene calls are TRBV29-1 and TRBJ1-3; tentatively, D is TRBD1 (5 bases). Trimming cost V 6 bases and J 1 base, with 10 bases left between them. This CDR3 is 13 amino acids long. Germline lookup yields CDR1 SQVTM and CDR2 ANQGSEA. The chain's CDR3 is CSVAYRSGNTIYF. In nucleotides, the CDR3 is TGCAGCGTAGCGTACAGGTCTGGAAACACCATATATTTT.

V and J are TRBV28 and TRBJ1-2; no definite D call. The CDR3 loop spans 11 amino acids. V lost 7 bases to trimming and J lost 4 bases, with 7 bases between them. Germline loops: CDR1 MDHEN, CDR2 SYDVKM. In DNA, the CDR3 is TGTGCCAGCAACGGACTCTATGGCTACACCTTC. This codes for CASNGLYGYTF.

V gene TRBV2 combines with J gene TRBJ1-2; the D is unclear. This CDR3 region has 13 residues. V was cut by 7 bases and J by 4 bases, with 13 bases left in between. Germline assignment: CDR1 SNHLY and CDR2 FYNNEI. Written as DNA, the CDR3 is TGTGCCAGCAACCCGGACTCGACCTATGGCTACACCTTC. It yields the protein CASNPDSTYGYTF.

Only a few counts were recorded for this clone. The chain carries TRBV28 and TRBJ1-2; maybe TRBD1 (5 bases). V dropped 1 base and J dropped 7 bases, with 16 bases sitting between them. CDR3 length: 15 amino acids. Looked up from germline, CDR1 is MDHEN and CDR2 is SYDVKM. The DNA for the CDR3 is TGTGCCAGCAGTTTATTGGGGGGAAGGAGGTCTGGCTACACCTTC. It encodes CASSLLGGRRSGYTF.

V usage is TRBV11-2 and J usage is TRBJ2-7, with D unresolved. This CDR3 has 11 amino acids. Germline CDR1 is SGHAT and CDR2 is FQNNGV. The V end was cut by 4 bases, the J end by 4 bases, with 5 bases between. The CDR3 loop reads CASSSNYEQYF. The DNA of the CDR3 is TGTGCCAGCAGCTCCAATTACGAGCAGTACTTC.

The V gene is TRBV5-1, the J gene TRBJ1-5, with D tentatively TRBD1 (6 bases). This CDR3 has 15 residues. Trimming removed 4 bases at V and 4 bases at J, with 15 bases between. Looked up from germline, CDR1 is SGHRS and CDR2 is YFSETQ. This chain's CDR3 is CASSNPGTPNQPQHF. In DNA form, the CDR3 reads TGCGCCAGCAGCAACCCCGGGACACCGAATCAGCCCCAGCATTTT. The full variable domain, its missing parts supplied by reference TRBV5-1 and TRBJ1-5, is KAGVTQTPRYLIKTRGQQVTLSCSPISGHRSVSWYQQTPGQGLQFLFEYFSETQRNKGNFPGRFSGRQFSNSRSEMNVSTLELGDSALYLCASSNPGTPNQPQHFGDGTRLSIL.

In nucleotides, the CDR3 is TGTGCCAGCAGTTATGGACAGGAGAGTCAGCCCCAGCATTTT. It yields the protein CASSYGQESQPQHF. The rearrangement joins TRBV6-6 to TRBJ1-5, with TRBD1 matching 7 bases. The CDR3 runs 14 residues. Per the germline V gene, CDR1 is MNHNY and CDR2 is SVGAGI (reference sequence). After removal of 3 bases from V and 6 bases from J, the junction contained 5 bases not matched to a gene.

The rearrangement joins TRBV18 to TRBJ2-5; TRBD2 matches at 13 bases. Germline trimming cut 6 bases from V and 3 bases from J; bases unmatched to any gene: 10. This CDR3 spans 17 amino acids. Germline V gene sequence: CDR1 KGHSH, CDR2 LQKENI. This chain's CDR3 is CASSQLAGGPTEETQYF. CDR3 DNA sequence: TGTGCCAGCTCCCAACTAGCGGGAGGGCCTACAGAAGAGACCCAGTACTTC.

J is TRBJ1-1 and V is TRBV18; the D gene is possibly TRBD1 (5 bases). The germline V gene has CDR1 KGHSH and CDR2 LQKENI. The V end lost 2 bases, the J end lost 2 bases, and 9 bases lay between the germline ends. CDR3 length: 14 amino acids. The CDR3 coding sequence is TGTGCCAGCTCACCAACTACAGGCAACACTGAAGCTTTCTTT. The encoded protein is CASSPTTGNTEAFF. Drawing the rest from reference TRBV18 and TRBJ1-1, the complete variable domain is NAGVMQNPRHLVRRRGQEARLRCSPMKGHSHVYWYRQLPEEGLKFMVYLQKENIIDESGMPKERFSAEFPKEGPSILRIQQVVRGDSAAYFCASSPTTGNTEAFFGQGTRLTVV.

This clone was seen once. This rearrangement joins TRBV27 to TRBJ1-5; D may be TRBD1 (5 bases). CDR1 is MNHEY, CDR2 SMNVEV, per germline (reference sequence). V shed 5 bases and J shed 0 bases, with 20 bases lying between them. This CDR3 region has 18 residues. The CDR3: CASSRAAGRTYSNQPQHF. CDR3 coding DNA: TGTGCCAGCAGTAGAGCGGCAGGGAGGACTTATAGCAATCAGCCCCAGCATTTT.